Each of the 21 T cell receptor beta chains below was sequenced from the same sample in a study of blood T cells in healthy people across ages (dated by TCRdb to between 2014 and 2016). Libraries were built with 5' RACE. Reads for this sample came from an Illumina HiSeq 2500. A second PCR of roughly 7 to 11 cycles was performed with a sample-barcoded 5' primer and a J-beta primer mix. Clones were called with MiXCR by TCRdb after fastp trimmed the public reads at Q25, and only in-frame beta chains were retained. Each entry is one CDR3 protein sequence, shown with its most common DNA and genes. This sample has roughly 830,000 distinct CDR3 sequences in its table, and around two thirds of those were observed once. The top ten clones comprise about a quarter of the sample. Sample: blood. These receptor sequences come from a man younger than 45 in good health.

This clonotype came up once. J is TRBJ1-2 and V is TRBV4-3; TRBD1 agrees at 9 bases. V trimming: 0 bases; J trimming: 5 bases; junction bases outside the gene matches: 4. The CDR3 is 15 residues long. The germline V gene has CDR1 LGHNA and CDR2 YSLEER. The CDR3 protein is CASSQDSGTGYGYTF. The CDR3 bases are TGCGCCAGCAGCCAAGATTCTGGGACAGGGTATGGCTACACCTTC.

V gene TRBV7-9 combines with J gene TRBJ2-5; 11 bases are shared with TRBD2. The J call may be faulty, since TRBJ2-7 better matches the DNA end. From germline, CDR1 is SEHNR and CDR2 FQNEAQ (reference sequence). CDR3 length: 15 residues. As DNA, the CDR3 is TGTGCCAGCAGGTATGGGACTAGCGGAACCTACGAGCAGTACTTC. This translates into CASRYGTSGTYEQYF.

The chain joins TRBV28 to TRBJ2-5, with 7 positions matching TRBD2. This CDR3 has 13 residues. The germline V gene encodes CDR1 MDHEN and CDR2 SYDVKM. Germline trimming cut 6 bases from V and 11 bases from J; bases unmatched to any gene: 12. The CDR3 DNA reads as TGTGCCAGCAGCTGGGGGTCTCACGGGGGGCAGTACTTC. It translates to CASSWGSHGGQYF. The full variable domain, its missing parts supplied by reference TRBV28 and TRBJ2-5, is DVKVTQSSRYLVKRTGEKVFLECVQDMDHENMFWYRQDPGLGLRLIYFSYDVKMKEKGDIPEGYSVSREKKERFSLILESASTNQTSMYLCASSWGSHGGQYFGPGTRLLVL.

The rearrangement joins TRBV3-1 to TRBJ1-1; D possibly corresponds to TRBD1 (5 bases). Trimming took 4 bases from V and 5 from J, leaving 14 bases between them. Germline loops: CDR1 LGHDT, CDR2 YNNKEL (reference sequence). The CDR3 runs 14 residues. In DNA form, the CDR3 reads TGTGCCAGCAGCCCCCTCTCCCGGGGGACTGAAGCTTTCTTT. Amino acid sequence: CASSPLSRGTEAFF.

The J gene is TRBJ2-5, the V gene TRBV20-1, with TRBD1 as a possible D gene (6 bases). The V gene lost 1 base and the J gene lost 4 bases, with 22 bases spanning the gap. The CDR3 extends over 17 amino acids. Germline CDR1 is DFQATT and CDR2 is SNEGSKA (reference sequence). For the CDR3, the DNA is TGCAGTGCTAGAGCAAACCCTACAGGGAGAGGAAGAGAGACCCAGTACTTC. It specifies CSARANPTGRGRETQYF.

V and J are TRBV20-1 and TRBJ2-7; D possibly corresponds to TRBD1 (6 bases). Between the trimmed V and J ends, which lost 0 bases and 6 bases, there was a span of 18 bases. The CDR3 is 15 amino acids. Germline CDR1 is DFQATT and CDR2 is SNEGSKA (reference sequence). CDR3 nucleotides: TGCAGTGCTAGAGATGTCACAGGGATACCCCGCGAGCAGTACTTC. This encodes CSARDVTGIPREQYF.

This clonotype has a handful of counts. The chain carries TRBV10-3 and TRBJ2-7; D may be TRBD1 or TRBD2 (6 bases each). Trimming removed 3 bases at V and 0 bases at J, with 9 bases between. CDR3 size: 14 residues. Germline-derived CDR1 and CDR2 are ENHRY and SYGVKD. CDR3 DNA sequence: TGTGCCATCAGTGACCCGGGGGCCTCCTACGAGCAGTACTTC. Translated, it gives CAISDPGASYEQYF.

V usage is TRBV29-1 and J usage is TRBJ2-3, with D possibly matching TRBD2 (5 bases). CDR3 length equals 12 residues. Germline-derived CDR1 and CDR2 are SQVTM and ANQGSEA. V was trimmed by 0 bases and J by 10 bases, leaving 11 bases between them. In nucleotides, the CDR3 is TGCAGCGTTGAAGATCCCCGGGGATCGCAGTATTTT. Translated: CSVEDPRGSQYF.

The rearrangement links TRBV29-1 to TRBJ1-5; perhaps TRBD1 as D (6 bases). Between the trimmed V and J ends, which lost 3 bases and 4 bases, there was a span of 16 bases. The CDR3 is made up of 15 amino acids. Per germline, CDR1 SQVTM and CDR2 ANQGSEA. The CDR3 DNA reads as TGCAGCGTTGAGGGATACCGGGGGGCAAATCAGCCCCAGCATTTT. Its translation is CSVEGYRGANQPQHF.

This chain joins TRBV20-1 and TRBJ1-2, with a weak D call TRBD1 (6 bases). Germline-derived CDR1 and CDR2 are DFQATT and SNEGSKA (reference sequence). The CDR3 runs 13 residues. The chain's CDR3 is CSSGTTWDYGYTF. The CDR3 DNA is TGCAGCTCCGGGACAACCTGGGACTATGGCTACACCTTC.

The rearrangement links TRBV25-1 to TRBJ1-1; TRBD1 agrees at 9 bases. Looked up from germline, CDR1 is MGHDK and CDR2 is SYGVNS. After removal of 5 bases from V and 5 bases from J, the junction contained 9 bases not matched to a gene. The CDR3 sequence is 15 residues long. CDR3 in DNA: TGTGCCAGCAGTCCACAGGACAGGGGTTCGACTGAAGCTTTCTTT. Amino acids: CASSPQDRGSTEAFF.

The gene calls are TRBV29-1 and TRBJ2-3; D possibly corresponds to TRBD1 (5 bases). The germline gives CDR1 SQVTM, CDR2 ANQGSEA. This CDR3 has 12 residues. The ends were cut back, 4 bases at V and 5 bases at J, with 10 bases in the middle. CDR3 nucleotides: TGCAGCGTTGGGCAGGGTATAGATACGCAGTATTTT. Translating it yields CSVGQGIDTQYF.

CDR3 region: CASSSRTSGAYEQYF. The CDR3 nucleotides are TGTGCCAGCAGCTCCCGGACTAGCGGGGCCTACGAGCAGTACTTC. The J gene is TRBJ2-7, the V gene TRBV12-3 or TRBV12-4; 12 bases fit TRBD2. Germline trimming cut 6 bases from V and 2 bases from J; bases unmatched to any gene: 5. CDR3 length equals 15 residues.

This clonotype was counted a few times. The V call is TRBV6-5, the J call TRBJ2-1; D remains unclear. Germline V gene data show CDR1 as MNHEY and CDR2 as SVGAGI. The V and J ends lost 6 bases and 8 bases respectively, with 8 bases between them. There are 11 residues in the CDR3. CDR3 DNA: TGTGCCAGCAGGACCTTCGATGAGCAGTTCTTC. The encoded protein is CASRTFDEQFF.

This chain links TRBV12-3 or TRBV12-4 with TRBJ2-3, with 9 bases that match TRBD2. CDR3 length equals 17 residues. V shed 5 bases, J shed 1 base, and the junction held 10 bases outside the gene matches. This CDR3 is CASSLILVAGGTDTQYF. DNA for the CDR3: TGTGCCAGCAGTCTTATCTTGGTAGCGGGGGGCACAGATACGCAGTATTTT.

The CDR3 DNA reads TGCAGTGCTCCGACTAGCGGGTGGGCTGATGAGCAGTTCTTC. Translation gives CSAPTSGWADEQFF. This rearrangement joins TRBV20-1 to TRBJ2-1; 10 bases fit TRBD2. CDR1 DFQATT and CDR2 SNEGSKA come from the germline V gene (reference sequence). V was pared by 5 bases and J by 8 bases, with 9 bases of the junction left unmatched. This CDR3 comprises 14 residues.

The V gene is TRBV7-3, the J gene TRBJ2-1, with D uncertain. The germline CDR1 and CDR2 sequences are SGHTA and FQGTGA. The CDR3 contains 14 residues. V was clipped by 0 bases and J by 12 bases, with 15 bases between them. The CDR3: CASSLTRAERAQFF. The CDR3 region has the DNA TGTGCCAGCAGCTTAACGCGCGCAGAAAGGGCGCAGTTCTTC.

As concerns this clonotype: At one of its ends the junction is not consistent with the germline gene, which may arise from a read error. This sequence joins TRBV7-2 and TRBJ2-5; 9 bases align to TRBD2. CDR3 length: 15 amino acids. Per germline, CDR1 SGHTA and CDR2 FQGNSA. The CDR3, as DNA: TGTGTCAGCAGCTTAGCTCTAGCGGGGAAGAAGACCCAGTACTTC. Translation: CVSSLALAGKKTQYF. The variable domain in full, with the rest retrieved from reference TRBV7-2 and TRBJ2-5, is GAGVSQSPSNKVTEKGKDVELRCDPISGHTALYWYRQSLGQGLEFLIYFQGNSAPDKSGLPSDRFSAERTGGSVSTLTIQRTQQEDSAVYLCVSSLALAGKKTQYFGPGTRLLVL.

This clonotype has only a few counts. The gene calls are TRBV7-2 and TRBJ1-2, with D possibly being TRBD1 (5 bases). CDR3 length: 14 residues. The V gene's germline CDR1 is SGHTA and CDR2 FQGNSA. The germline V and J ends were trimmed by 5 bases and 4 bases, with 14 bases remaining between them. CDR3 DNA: TGTGCCAGCAGCGCCGGGGGTTCGGGCTATGGCTACACCTTC. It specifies CASSAGGSGYGYTF. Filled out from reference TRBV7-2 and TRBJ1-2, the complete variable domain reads GAGVSQSPSNKVTEKGKDVELRCDPISGHTALYWYRQSLGQGLEFLIYFQGNSAPDKSGLPSDRFSAERTGGSVSTLTIQRTQQEDSAVYLCASSAGGSGYGYTFGSGTRLTVV.

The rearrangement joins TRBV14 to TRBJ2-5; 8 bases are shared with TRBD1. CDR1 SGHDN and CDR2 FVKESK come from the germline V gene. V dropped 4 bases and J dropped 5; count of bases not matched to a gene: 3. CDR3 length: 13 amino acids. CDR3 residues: CASSRTGYETQYF. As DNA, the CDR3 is TGTGCCAGCAGCCGGACAGGGTATGAGACCCAGTACTTC.

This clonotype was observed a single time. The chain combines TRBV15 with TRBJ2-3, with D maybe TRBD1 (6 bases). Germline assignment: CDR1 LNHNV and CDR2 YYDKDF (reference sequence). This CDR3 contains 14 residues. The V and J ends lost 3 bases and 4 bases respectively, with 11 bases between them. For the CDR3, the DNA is TGTGCCACCAGCAGGCACAGGGAACCAGATACGCAGTATTTT. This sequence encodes CATSRHREPDTQYF.